Listed here is a single T cell receptor beta chain. Its antigen remains unknown. This specimen comes from a study of Ad26.COV2.S vaccination and SARS-CoV-2 variants. Only in-frame clones appear in the TCRdb table, and some are missing; sequencing was by immunoSEQ multiplex PCR. The data contain some 290,000 clones, roughly 86% of them singletons. The length of the CDR3 is 13 residues. Trimming removed 2 bases from V and 0 bases from J, with 4 bases in between. Germline V CDR1 and CDR2: SGHTA, FQGTGA. Overall study results and limits: Vaccinated individuals (as opposed to placebo recipients) had higher spike-specific TCR breadth. Possible underestimation of total T cell responses by the TCR breadth and depth analyses was noted.

Treatment denoted: around 19 received Ad26.COV2.S at low or high dose, single or two shots; about 5 received placebo; per-sample allocation not given. The investigators took samples on day 63 after the first vaccine or placebo injection. The sequencing used peripheral blood, collected in a trial of Ad26.COV2.S vaccine versus placebo. The clonotype comes from a person aged 18-65 years who received the Ad26.COV2.S COVID-19 vaccine or a placebo. The chain couples TRBV7-3 to TRBJ1-1; the D is unclear. CDR3 in amino acids: CASSLGMNTEAFF. DNA for the CDR3: TGTGCCAGCAGCTTAGGTATGAACACTGAAGCTTTCTTT.